These T cell receptor beta chains were read from a single sample in a study of shared T cell receptors in the human thymus. The table came from immunoSEQ multiplex PCR; TCRdb's copy has only in-frame clones and leaves some out. The table lists roughly 560,000 clones, approximately 80% of them singletons. These sequences were also reported in another study, on human thymus T cells.

The material sequenced was thymocytes. The receptors stem from a boy younger than two with a congenital heart defect. CDR3s include the opening cysteine and the closing phenylalanine or tryptophan. Fields, in order: J gene, D gene, V gene, clone size, CDR3 protein, CDR3 DNA. The D gene is left open where the match is weak. Not every row has a clone size; where given, it reads once, few, many or a size class.

TRBJ1-1	.	TRBV25-1	few	CASSENQGNTEAFF	TGTGCCAGCAGTGAGAATCAGGGGAACACTGAAGCTTTCTTT
TRBJ1-1	TRBD1	TRBV11-2	once	CASSLGATGRGTEAFF	TGTGCCAGCAGCTTAGGTGCGACAGGGCGAGGCACTGAAGCTTTCTTT
TRBJ2-7	TRBD2	TRBV2	.	CATQGGLAGTRAYEQYF	TGTGCCACCCAGGGGGGACTAGCGGGAACTCGAGCCTACGAGCAGTACTTC
TRBJ2-2	.	TRBV5-6	.	CASSSLFERSNTGELFF	TGTGCCAGCAGCTCGCTATTCGAGCGGTCGAACACCGGGGAGCTGTTTTTT
TRBJ2-1	TRBD2	TRBV9	.	CASSPQGPSGSEGYNEQFF	TGTGCCAGCAGCCCACAGGGTCCTAGCGGGAGCGAAGGGTACAATGAGCAGTTCTTC
TRBJ2-2	TRBD2	TRBV28	.	CASSPPLTSGVNTGELFF	TGTGCCAGCAGCCCTCCTTTGACTAGCGGGGTAAACACCGGGGAGCTGTTTTTT
TRBJ2-7	TRBD2	TRBV27	.	CASTPRGTSGIPTYEQYF	TGTGCCAGCACCCCAAGGGGGACTAGCGGGATTCCCACCTACGAGCAGTACTTC
TRBJ1-3	TRBD1	TRBV18	.	CASSTRQGTAGNTIYF	TGTGCCAGCTCAACTCGACAGGGAACCGCTGGAAACACCATATATTTT
TRBJ2-7	.	TRBV2	.	CASSAARPISYEQYF	TGTGCCAGCAGTGCTGCGCGTCCCATCTCCTACGAGCAGTACTTC
TRBJ2-5	TRBD2	TRBV5-4	few	CASSLLAAWQETQYF	TGTGCCAGCAGCTTACTAGCGGCCTGGCAAGAGACCCAGTACTTC
TRBJ1-1	.	TRBV12-5	.	CASGLGGEDTEAFF	TGTGCTAGTGGGCTCGGGGGGGAGGACACTGAAGCTTTCTTT
TRBJ1-2	.	TRBV6-5	.	CASSPLRRAYGYTF	TGTGCCAGCAGTCCACTTAGGCGGGCCTATGGCTACACCTTC
TRBJ2-4	TRBD2	TRBV14	.	CASSQVAGGKNIQYF	TGTGCCAGCAGCCAGGTAGCGGGAGGCAAAAACATTCAGTACTTC
TRBJ1-1	TRBD1	TRBV18	.	CASSPPKTGMNTEAFF	TGTGCCAGCTCACCACCGAAGACAGGGATGAACACTGAAGCTTTCTTT
TRBJ2-6	TRBD1	TRBV7-6	.	CASSAWTGGANVLTF	TGTGCCAGCAGCGCCTGGACAGGGGGGGCCAACGTCCTGACTTTC
TRBJ2-7	.	TRBV5-8	.	CASSGGYNEQYF	TGTGCCAGCAGCGGCGGGTACAACGAGCAGTACTTC
TRBJ2-2	.	TRBV19	.	CASRGSGELFF	TGTGCCAGTAGGGGCAGCGGGGAGCTGTTTTTT
TRBJ2-1	TRBD2	TRBV5-1	few	CASSSTGTSVIYNEQFF	TGCGCCAGCAGCTCTACCGGGACTAGCGTTATCTACAATGAGCAGTTCTTC
TRBJ2-1	TRBD2	TRBV10-3	.	CAIRGSGAIYNEQFF	TGTGCCATCAGGGGGAGCGGGGCCATTTACAATGAGCAGTTCTTC
TRBJ2-1	TRBD2	TRBV27	.	CASRGVAGVFGNEQFF	TGTGCCAGCAGGGGAGTAGCGGGAGTATTCGGCAATGAGCAGTTCTTC
TRBJ2-7	TRBD1	TRBV18	.	CASSPRHRGLYEQYF	TGTGCCAGCTCACCTCGGCACAGGGGGCTTTACGAGCAGTACTTC
TRBJ2-1	.	TRBV29-1	.	CSVDGQGSADEQFF	TGCAGCGTTGATGGGCAGGGGTCCGCCGATGAGCAGTTCTTC
TRBJ2-4	.	TRBV21-1	.	CASSNSPFRGELAKNIQYF	TGTGCCAGCAGCAACTCCCCCTTTCGAGGAGAACTAGCCAAAAACATTCAGTACTTC
TRBJ2-7	TRBD1	TRBV7-2	.	CASSLGGQGNYEQYF	TGTGCCAGCAGCTTAGGGGGACAGGGGAACTACGAGCAGTACTTC
TRBJ1-4	TRBD1	TRBV30	once	CAWSEPGQGSGDEKLFF	TGTGCCTGGTCAGAACCGGGACAGGGTTCGGGGGATGAAAAACTGTTTTTT
TRBJ2-3	TRBD2	TRBV27	.	CASSPGGGDTDTQYF	TGTGCCAGCAGCCCCGGGGGAGGGGACACAGATACGCAGTATTTT
TRBJ2-4	TRBD2	TRBV11-2	.	CASSGPRDYTEIAKNIQYF	TGTGCCAGCAGCGGCCCGAGGGACTACACAGAAATAGCCAAAAACATTCAGTACTTC
TRBJ1-5	TRBD1	TRBV7-9	.	CAISNRGEGQPQHF	TGTGCCATCTCAAACAGGGGCGAGGGTCAGCCCCAGCATTTT
TRBJ2-2	.	TRBV15	.	CATTHRRGFPNTGELFF	TGTGCCACCACCCACCGGAGGGGCTTCCCTAACACCGGGGAGCTGTTTTTT
TRBJ2-5	TRBD1	TRBV25-1	.	CASSGTGYQETQYF	TGTGCCAGCAGTGGGACAGGGTACCAAGAGACCCAGTACTTC
TRBJ2-7	TRBD2	TRBV29-1	.	CSVEVPSGPYEQYF	TGCAGCGTTGAAGTGCCTAGCGGGCCCTACGAGCAGTACTTC
TRBJ2-2	TRBD1	TRBV4-3	once	CASSQLQGALNTGELFF	TGCGCCAGCAGCCAGCTGCAGGGGGCCTTGAATACCGGGGAGCTGTTTTTT
TRBJ2-7	TRBD2	TRBV30	once	CAWRGTSGSSYEQYF	TGTGCCTGGAGGGGGACTAGCGGGAGTTCCTACGAGCAGTACTTC
TRBJ2-7	TRBD2	TRBV9	few	CASSVGLAGVPTDEQYF	TGTGCCAGCAGCGTAGGTCTAGCGGGAGTCCCAACCGACGAGCAGTACTTC
TRBJ2-7	.	TRBV25-1	.	CASSEWGGGLKCEQYF	TGTGCCAGCAGTGAATGGGGAGGTGGGCTAAAATGCGAGCAGTACTTC
TRBJ2-2	TRBD1	TRBV5-1	.	CASRLPPGTGSGNGELFF	TGCGCCAGCAGACTCCCCCCAGGGACAGGCTCCGGCAACGGGGAGCTGTTTTTT
TRBJ2-7	TRBD1	TRBV6-6	.	CASSLRTGPTAYEQYF	TGTGCCAGCAGTCTTAGGACAGGGCCCACAGCCTACGAGCAGTACTTC
TRBJ1-1	TRBD1	TRBV14	.	CASSQELGQRMNTEAFF	TGTGCCAGCAGCCAAGAGCTGGGACAGCGGATGAACACTGAAGCTTTCTTT
TRBJ2-3	.	TRBV7-6	.	CASRYRRESTDTQYF	TGTGCCAGCAGGTACCGACGGGAGAGCACAGATACGCAGTATTTT
TRBJ1-3	TRBD1	TRBV7-2	.	CASSLLRGLSGNTIYF	TGTGCCAGCAGCCTCCTAAGGGGGCTATCGGGAAACACCATATATTTT
TRBJ1-3	.	TRBV4-3	few	CASSQGPAGELRSGAGNTIYF	TGCGCCAGCAGCCAAGGGCCCGCGGGGGAACTCCGCTCTGGGGCTGGAAACACCATATATTTT
TRBJ2-3	TRBD2	TRBV4-3	.	CASSQALVLAGWGDTQYF	TGCGCCAGCAGCCAAGCGTTAGTCCTAGCGGGATGGGGAGATACGCAGTATTTT
TRBJ2-2	.	TRBV21-1	few	CASRGSGCRTGELFF	TGTGCCAGCAGAGGGTCGGGGTGTCGGACCGGGGAGCTGTTTTTT
TRBJ2-1	.	TRBV9	once	CASSPRALGSGYYNEQFF	TGTGCCAGCAGCCCCCGGGCTCTGGGGAGCGGCTACTACAATGAGCAGTTCTTC
TRBJ2-1	TRBD2	TRBV10-1	.	CASSRGDHRYNEQFF	TGCGCCAGCAGTCGGGGGGACCATAGATACAATGAGCAGTTCTTC
TRBJ2-5	TRBD1	TRBV29-1	.	CSVPPGQGPVQETQYF	TGCAGCGTTCCCCCGGGACAGGGACCTGTCCAAGAGACCCAGTACTTC
TRBJ2-5	.	TRBV11-2	.	CASSLEALRGPGQETQYF	TGTGCCAGCAGCTTAGAAGCTTTGCGGGGGCCAGGACAAGAGACCCAGTACTTC
TRBJ2-7	TRBD1	TRBV30	.	CAWSVKAGTGGLVYEQYF	TGTGCCTGGAGTGTAAAGGCGGGGACAGGGGGCCTAGTGTACGAGCAGTACTTC
TRBJ2-7	TRBD1	TRBV29-1	few	CSVRLGQPTYEQYF	TGCAGCGTTCGCCTGGGACAGCCGACCTACGAGCAGTACTTC
TRBJ2-5	.	TRBV21-1	.	CASSQPSGQETQYF	TGTGCCAGCAGCCAACCTTCGGGGCAAGAGACCCAGTACTTC
TRBJ2-3	TRBD1	TRBV28	.	CASRRTGPSGDTQYF	TGTGCCAGCAGAAGGACAGGGCCCTCGGGAGATACGCAGTATTTT
TRBJ2-7	TRBD1	TRBV14	.	CASSRQRGPTYEQYF	TGTGCCAGCAGCCGCCAAAGGGGGCCGACCTACGAGCAGTACTTC
TRBJ2-7	.	TRBV4-2	.	CASSQDRTYPYEQYF	TGTGCCAGCAGCCAAGACCGGACTTATCCCTACGAGCAGTACTTC
TRBJ1-3	TRBD1	TRBV27	.	CASSPGTGEDTIYF	TGTGCCAGCAGTCCAGGTACAGGGGAGGACACCATATATTTT
TRBJ1-5	.	TRBV15	.	CATSRGSADQPQHF	TGTGCCACCAGCAGAGGGAGCGCGGATCAGCCCCAGCATTTT